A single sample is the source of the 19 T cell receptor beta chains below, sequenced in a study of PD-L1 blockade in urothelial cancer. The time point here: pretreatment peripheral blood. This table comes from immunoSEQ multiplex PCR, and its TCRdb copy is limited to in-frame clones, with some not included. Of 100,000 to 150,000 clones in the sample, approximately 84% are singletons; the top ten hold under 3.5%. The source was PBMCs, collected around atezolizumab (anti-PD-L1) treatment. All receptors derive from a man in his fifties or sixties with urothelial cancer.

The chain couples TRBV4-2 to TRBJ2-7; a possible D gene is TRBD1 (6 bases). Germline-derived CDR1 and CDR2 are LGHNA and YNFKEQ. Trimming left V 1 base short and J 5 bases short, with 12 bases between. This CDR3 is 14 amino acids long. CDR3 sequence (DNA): TGTGCCAGCAGCCAAGTCAGGGGTTTCCACGAGCAGTACTTC. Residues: CASSQVRGFHEQYF.

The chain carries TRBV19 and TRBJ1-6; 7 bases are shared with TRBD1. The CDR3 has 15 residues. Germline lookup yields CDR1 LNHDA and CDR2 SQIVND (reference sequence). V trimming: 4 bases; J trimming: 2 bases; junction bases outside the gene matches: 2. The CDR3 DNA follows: TGTGCCAGTAGTACGACAGGGACCTATAATTCACCCCTCCACTTT. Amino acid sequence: CASSTTGTYNSPLHF.

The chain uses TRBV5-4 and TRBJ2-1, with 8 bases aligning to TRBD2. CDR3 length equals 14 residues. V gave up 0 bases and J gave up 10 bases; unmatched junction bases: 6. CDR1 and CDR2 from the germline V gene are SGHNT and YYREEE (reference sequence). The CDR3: CASSLVTSGSEQFF. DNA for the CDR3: TGTGCCAGCAGCTTGGTCACTAGCGGCTCCGAGCAGTTCTTC.

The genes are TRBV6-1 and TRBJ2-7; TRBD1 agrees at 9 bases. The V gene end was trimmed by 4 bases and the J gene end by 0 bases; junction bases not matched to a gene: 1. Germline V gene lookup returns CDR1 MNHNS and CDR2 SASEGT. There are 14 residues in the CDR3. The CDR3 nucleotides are TGTGCCAGCAGTGGGGACAGGGTCTCCTACGAGCAGTACTTC. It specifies CASSGDRVSYEQYF.

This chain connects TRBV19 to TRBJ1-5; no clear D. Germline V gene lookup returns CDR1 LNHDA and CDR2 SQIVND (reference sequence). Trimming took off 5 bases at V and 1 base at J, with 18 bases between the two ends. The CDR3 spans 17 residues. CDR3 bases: TGTGCCAGTAGTCCTCCCCCTGGAGGTGGGAGCAATCAGCCCCAGCATTTT. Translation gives CASSPPPGGGSNQPQHF.

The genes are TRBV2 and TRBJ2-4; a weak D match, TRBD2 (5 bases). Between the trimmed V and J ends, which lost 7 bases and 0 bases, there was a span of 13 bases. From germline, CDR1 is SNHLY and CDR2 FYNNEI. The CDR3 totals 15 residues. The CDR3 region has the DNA TGTGCCAGCACAGCTCAAGGACTAGCCAAAAACATTCAGTACTTC. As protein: CASTAQGLAKNIQYF.

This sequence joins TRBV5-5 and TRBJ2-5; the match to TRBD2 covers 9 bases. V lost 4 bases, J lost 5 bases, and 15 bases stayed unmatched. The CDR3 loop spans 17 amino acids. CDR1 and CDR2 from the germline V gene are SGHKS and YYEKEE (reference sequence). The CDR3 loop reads CASSPLKTSGVSETQYF. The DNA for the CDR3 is TGTGCCAGCAGCCCGCTCAAGACTAGCGGAGTGTCGGAGACCCAGTACTTC.

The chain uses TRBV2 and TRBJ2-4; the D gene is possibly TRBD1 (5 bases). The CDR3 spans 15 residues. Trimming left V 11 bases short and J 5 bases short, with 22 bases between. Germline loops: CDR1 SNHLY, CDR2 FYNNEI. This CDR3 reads CAVQSRVGQENIQYF. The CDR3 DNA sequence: TGTGCCGTCCAAAGCAGGGTGGGGCAGGAAAACATTCAGTACTTC.

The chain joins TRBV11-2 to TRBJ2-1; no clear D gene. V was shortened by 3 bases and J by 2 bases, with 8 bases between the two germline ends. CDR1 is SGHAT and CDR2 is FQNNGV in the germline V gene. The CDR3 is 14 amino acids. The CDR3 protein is CASSFSPAYNEQFF. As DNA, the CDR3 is TGTGCCAGCAGCTTTAGTCCGGCCTACAATGAGCAGTTCTTC.

CDR3 loop: CATNSNGDEQYF. For the CDR3, the DNA is TGTGCCACTAACTCGAATGGAGACGAGCAGTACTTC. The gene calls are TRBV19 and TRBJ2-7, with D uncertain. In germline, CDR1 is LNHDA, CDR2 SQIVND (reference sequence). Trimming removed 10 bases from V and 5 bases from J, with 15 bases in between. The CDR3 length is 12 residues.

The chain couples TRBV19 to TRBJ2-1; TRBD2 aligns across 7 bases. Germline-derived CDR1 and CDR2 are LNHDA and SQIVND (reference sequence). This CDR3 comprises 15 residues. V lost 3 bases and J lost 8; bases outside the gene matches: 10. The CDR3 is CASSIVGRPSYEQFF. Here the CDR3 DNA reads TGTGCCAGTAGTATCGTCGGGAGGCCCTCCTATGAGCAGTTCTTC.

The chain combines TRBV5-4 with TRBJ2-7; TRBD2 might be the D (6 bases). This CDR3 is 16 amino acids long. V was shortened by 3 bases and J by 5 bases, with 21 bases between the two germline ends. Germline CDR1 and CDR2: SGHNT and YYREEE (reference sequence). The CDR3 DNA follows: TGTGCCAGCAGCTCCCCCGGGGGAGACTATAATAACGAGCAGTACTTC. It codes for CASSSPGGDYNNEQYF.

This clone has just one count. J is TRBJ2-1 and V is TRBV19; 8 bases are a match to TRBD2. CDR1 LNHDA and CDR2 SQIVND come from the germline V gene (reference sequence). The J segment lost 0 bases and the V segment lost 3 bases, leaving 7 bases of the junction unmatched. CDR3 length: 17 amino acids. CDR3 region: CASSISGRGNSYNEQFF. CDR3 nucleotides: TGTGCCAGTAGTATCTCCGGGAGGGGCAACTCCTACAATGAGCAGTTCTTC.

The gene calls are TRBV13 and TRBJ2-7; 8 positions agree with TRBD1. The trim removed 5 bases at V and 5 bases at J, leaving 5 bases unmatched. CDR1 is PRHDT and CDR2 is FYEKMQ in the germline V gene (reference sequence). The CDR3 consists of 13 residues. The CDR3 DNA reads TGTGCCAGCAGCCGCCAACAGGGGGACGAGCAGTACTTC. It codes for CASSRQQGDEQYF.

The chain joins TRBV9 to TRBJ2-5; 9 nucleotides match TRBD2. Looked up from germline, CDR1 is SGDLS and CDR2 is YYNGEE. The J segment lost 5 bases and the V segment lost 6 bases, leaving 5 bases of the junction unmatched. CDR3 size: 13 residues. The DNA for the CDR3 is TGTGCCAGCAAAGCGGGAGGTGGGGAGACCCAGTACTTC. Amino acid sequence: CASKAGGGETQYF. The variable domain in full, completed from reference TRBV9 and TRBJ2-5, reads DSGVTQTPKHLITATGQRVTLRCSPRSGDLSVYWYQQSLDQGLQFLIQYYNGEERAKGNILERFSAQQFPDLHSELNLSSLELGDSALYFCASKAGGGETQYFGPGTRLLVL.

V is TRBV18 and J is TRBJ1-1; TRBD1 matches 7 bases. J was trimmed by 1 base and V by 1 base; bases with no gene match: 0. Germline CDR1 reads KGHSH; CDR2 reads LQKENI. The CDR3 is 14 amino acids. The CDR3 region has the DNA TGTGCCAGCTCACCACGGGACAGGAACACTGAAGCTTTCTTT. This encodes CASSPRDRNTEAFF.

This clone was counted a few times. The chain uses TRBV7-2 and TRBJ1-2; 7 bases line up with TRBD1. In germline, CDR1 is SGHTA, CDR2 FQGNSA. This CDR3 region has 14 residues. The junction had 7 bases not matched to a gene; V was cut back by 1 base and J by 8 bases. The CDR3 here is CASSLVLQGTGYTF. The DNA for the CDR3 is TGTGCCAGCAGCTTAGTTTTACAGGGGACCGGCTACACCTTC.

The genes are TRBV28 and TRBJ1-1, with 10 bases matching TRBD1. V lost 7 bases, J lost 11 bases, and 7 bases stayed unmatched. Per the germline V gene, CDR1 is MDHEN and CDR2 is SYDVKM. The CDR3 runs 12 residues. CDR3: CASTTGQGKAFF. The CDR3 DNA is TGTGCCAGCACTACGGGACAGGGGAAGGCTTTCTTT.

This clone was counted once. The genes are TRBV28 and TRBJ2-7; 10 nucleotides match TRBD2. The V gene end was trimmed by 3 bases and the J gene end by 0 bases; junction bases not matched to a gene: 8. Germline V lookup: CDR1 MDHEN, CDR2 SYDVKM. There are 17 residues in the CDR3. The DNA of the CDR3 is TGTGCCAGCAGTTTTCGATTCAGCGGGGGGGTCTCCTACGAGCAGTACTTC. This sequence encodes CASSFRFSGGVSYEQYF. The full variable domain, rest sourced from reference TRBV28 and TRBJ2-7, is DVKVTQSSRYLVKRTGEKVFLECVQDMDHENMFWYRQDPGLGLRLIYFSYDVKMKEKGDIPEGYSVSREKKERFSLILESASTNQTSMYLCASSFRFSGGVSYEQYFGPGTRLTVT.